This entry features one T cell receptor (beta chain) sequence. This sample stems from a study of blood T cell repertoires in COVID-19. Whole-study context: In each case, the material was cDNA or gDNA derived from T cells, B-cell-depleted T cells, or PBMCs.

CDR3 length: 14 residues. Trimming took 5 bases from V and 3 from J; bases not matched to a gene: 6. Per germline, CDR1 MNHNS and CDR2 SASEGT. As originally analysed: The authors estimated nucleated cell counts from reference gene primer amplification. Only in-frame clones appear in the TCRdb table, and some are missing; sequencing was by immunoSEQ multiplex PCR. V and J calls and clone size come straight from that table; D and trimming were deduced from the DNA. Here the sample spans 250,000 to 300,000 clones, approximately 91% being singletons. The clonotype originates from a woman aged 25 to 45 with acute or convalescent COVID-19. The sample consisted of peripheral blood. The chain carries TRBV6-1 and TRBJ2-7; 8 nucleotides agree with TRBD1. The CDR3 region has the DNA TGTGCCAGCAGTACCAGGGGGCGGATCTACGAGCAGTACTTC. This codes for CASSTRGRIYEQYF.